This T cell receptor beta chain appears in the sequencing data of a study of cytomegalovirus exposure and HLA in healthy donors. This CDR3 has 18 amino acids. After removal of 2 bases from V and 2 bases from J, the junction contained 13 bases not matched to a gene. Germline CDR1 LGHNA, CDR2 YSLEER. PCR was performed using 60 Vbeta and 13 Jbeta primers. Libraries were prepared by immunoSEQ multiplex PCR; TCRdb keeps only in-frame clonotypes and omits some of them. This sample yields about 130,000 clones, of which about two thirds are seen a single time; approximately 3.8% belongs to the top ten. Study-level points and caveats: Per a later analysis, HLA-associated TCR beta chains showed more clonal expansion than other, equally common TCR beta chains. Earlier findings revealed that most TCR beta V segments proved productive either about 87% or about 30% of the time. Usually a TCR sequence was rare, but some public TCRs were found in many donors.

A word on this clone: The antigen remains unidentified.

The chain recombines TRBV4-3 with TRBJ2-3; 7 bases match TRBD2. Sample: PBMCs. This receptor was taken from a young man in good health and CMV-seronegative. DNA of the CDR3: TGCGCCAGCAGCCAAACGCTTGGCGGGGGAAAACCCACAGATACGCAGTATTTT. The encoded protein is CASSQTLGGGKPTDTQYF.